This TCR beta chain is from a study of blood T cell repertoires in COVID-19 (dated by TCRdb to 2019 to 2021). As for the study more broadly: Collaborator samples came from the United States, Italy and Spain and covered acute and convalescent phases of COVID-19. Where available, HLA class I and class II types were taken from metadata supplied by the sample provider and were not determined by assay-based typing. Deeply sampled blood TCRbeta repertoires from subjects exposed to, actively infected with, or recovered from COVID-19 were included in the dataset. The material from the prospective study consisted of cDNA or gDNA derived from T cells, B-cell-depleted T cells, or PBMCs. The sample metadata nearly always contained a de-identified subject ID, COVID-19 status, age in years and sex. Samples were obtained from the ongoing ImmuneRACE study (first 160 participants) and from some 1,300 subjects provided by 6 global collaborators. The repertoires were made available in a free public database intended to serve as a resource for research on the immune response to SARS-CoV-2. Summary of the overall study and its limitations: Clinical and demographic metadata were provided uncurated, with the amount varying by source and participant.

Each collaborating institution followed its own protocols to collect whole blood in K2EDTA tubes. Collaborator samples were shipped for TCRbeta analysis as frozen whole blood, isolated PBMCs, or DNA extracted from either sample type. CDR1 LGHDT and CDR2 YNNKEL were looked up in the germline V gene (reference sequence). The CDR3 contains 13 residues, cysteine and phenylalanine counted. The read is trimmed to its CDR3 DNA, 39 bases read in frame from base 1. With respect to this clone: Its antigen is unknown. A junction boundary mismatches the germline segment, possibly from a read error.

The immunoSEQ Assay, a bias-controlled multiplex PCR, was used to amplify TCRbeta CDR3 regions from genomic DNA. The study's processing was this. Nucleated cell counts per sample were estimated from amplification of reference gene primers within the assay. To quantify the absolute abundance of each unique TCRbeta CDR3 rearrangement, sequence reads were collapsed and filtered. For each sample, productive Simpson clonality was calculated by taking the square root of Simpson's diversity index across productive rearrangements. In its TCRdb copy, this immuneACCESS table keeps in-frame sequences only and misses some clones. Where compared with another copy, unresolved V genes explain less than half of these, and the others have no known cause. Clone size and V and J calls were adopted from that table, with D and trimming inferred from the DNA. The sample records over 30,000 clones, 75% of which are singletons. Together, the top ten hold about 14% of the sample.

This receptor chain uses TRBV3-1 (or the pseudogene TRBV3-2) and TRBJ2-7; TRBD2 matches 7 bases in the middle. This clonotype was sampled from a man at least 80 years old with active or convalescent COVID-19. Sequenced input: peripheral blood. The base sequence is TGTGCCAGCAGCCAGCAAATGGCGGGGGTACGAGCTTTC. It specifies CASSQQMAGVRAF.